The T cell receptor beta chain under discussion was sequenced for a study of T cells expressing NK-cell markers (TCRdb year 2020). With respect to the entire study: Roughly 8 donors provided sorted CD3+CD56+NKG2C+, CD3+CD56+NKG2C- and CD3+CD56-NKG2C+ T-cell subsets, whose TCR beta-chain repertoires were profiled. The libraries were sequenced on Illumina HiSeq 2000/2500, MiSeq or NextSeq, producing 2 x 150 bp reads. Of the eight sequenced donors, seven were found to be HCMV-seropositive and one was found to be HCMV-seronegative. The eight sequenced donors were randomly selected healthy volunteers, three men and five women. Broad study findings and their caveats: Whether the expanded NKG2C-expressing T cell clones were specific for HCMV antigens was left unclear. Those dominant clonotypes were again the most abundant among CD3+CD56-NKG2C+ cells in a handful of donors, at about 25-65%. In six donors, the dominant CD3+CD56+NKG2C+ clonotypes were found to rank among the top 10 CD8+ clonotypes and to make up about 1.0-7.5% of CD8+ T cells.

HCMV-specific IgG was detected in serum with a commercial ELISA kit to determine HCMV serostatus. Ficoll density gradient centrifugation was used to isolate peripheral blood mononuclear cells from blood. In regard to this clonotype: No cognate antigen has been identified for it.

The CDR3 starts with the cysteine, ends with the phenylalanine, and has 13 residues. Nucleotide data are not available. The germline V gene sets CDR1 to SQVTM and CDR2 to ANQGSEA. TCRdb lists the instrument as Illumina HiSeq 2000. The TCR beta cDNA libraries were made using 5'RACE template switching, a step that added both a universal primer site and unique molecular identifiers. Synthesis of cDNA was primed from the TCR beta constant segment and was followed by two consecutive PCR amplification steps. The study's own analysis went as follows. MIGEC was used to demultiplex reads and group reads by UMI, and MiTCR was used to assemble and quantify clonotypes. To exclude erroneous sequences, any TCR cDNA sequence not supported by at least two reads was discarded. Downstream repertoire analysis used the tcR package, and clonotypes were matched across fractions by CDR3 nucleotide sequence plus V segment. Antigen specificity was annotated against VDJdb with VDJmatch, allowing one amino acid substitution in CDR3. After TCRdb reprocessed the reads, each CDR3 protein sequence was kept as one row, without DNA. For this entry, the V and J calls and clone size follow TCRdb and not the study's own pipeline. The sample has 500,000 to 700,000 distinct CDR3 sequences on record. About 3.6% of the sample rests with the top ten.

This receptor chain uses TRBV29-1 and TRBJ2-7; the D call from TCRdb, TRBD1, cannot be confirmed without DNA. The receptor comes from a man aged 18 to 29 in good health. Donor details come from another sample of the same person, matched by shared clones. The sequencing input was blood T cells: a sorted CD56 or NKG2C T cell subset, CD4+ or CD8+ T cells, or bulk PBMC T cells (not recorded which). The CDR3 loop reads CSVARGTSYEQYF.